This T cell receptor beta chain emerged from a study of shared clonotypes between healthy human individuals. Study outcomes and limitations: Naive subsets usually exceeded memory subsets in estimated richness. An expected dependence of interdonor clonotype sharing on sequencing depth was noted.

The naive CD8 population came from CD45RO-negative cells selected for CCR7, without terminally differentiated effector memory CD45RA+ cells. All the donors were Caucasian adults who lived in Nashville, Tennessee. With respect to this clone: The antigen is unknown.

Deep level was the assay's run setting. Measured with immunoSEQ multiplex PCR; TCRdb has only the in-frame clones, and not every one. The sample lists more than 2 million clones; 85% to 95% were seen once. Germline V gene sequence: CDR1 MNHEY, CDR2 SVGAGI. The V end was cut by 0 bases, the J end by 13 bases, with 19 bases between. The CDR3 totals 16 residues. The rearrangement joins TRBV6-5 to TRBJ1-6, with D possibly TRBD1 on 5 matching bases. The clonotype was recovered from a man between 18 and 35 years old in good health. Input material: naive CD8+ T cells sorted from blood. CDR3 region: CASSYSSGERFLPLHF. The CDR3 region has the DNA TGTGCCAGCAGTTACTCGTCGGGGGAGCGATTTTTGCCCCTCCACTTT.